Included here is one T cell receptor beta chain sequence, with context. Its antigen is not identified. This may be a read error: a much more frequent sequence differs by one nucleotide. This CDR3 comprises 14 residues. Germline values: CDR1 MNHEY, CDR2 SVGAGI. TCRdb itself ran the reads through MiXCR, one entry per CDR3 protein. Here the sample spans around 630,000 distinct CDR3 sequences, less than 25% being singletons. The entry originates in a study of T cell repertoires in cytomegalovirus infection. Study at large: Both CMV infection and a matching HLA type were indicated by public TCR beta signatures. Study observations and caveats: Carriers of CMV and the relevant HLA type were discriminated by public TCR beta frequency. Ex vivo, HLA-C-restricted CMV-specific TCR beta clonotypes prevailed over the rest of the response.

The rearrangement joins TRBV6-5 to TRBJ2-7; weak D call: TRBD2 (6 bases). This TCR was sampled from a human donor in good health (CMV status not recorded). Some clones in this sample may be carry-over from other donors' samples. What was sequenced was CD8+ T cells from PBMCs. The CDR3 region has the DNA TGTGCCAGCAGGGAGGGAATCGCTACCTACGATCAGTACTTC. It codes for CASREGIATYDQYF.